Included here is one TCR beta chain sequence, with context. This sample was included in a study of shared clonotypes between healthy human individuals. Trimming took 10 bases from V and 4 from J; bases not matched to a gene: 9. CDR1 is MNHNS, CDR2 SASEGT, per germline. CDR3 length equals 14 residues. The repertoire was sequenced with immunoSEQ multiplex PCR; TCRdb's copy has only in-frame clones and lacks some. The table shows roughly 2.2 million clones, with just over 90% occurring only once. The genes are TRBV6-1 and TRBJ2-7; TRBD1 matches at 11 bases. The sequence derives from a man in his late teens or twenties in good health. Some clones in this sample may be carry-over from other donors' samples. The sample was naive CD4+ T cells from PBMCs. Subset noted: CD45RA+ positively selected. The CDR3 protein is CATHRDRGLYEQYF. CDR3 nucleotides: TGTGCCACCCACCGGGACAGGGGGTTATACGAGCAGTACTTC.